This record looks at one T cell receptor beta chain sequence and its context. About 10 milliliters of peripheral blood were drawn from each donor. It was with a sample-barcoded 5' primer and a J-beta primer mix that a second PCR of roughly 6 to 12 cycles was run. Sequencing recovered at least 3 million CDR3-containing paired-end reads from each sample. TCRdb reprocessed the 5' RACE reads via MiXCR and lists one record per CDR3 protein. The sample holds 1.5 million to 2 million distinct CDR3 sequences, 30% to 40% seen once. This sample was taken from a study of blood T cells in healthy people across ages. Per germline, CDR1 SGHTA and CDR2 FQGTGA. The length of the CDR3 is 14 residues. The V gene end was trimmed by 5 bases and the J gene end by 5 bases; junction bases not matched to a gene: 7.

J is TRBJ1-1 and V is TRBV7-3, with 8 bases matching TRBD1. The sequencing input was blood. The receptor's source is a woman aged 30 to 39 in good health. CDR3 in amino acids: CASSAGTGRTEAFF. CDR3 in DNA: TGTGCCAGCAGCGCGGGGACAGGTCGAACTGAAGCTTTCTTT.